A selection of T cell receptor beta chains follows, all from one sample in a study of T-cell memory formation after mild COVID-19. MiXCR, applied by TCRdb to the 5' RACE reads, yields one record per CDR3 protein. The sample has more than 250,000 distinct CDR3 sequences, about 16% seen once; the top ten hold less than 30%. The source material was PBMCs or a T cell subset sorted from them (not recorded which). Every receptor here comes from a man between 18 and 35 years old who had mild COVID-19 (a few samples of this study predate the infection). Cell type and time point are not known. Each CDR3 is given with its conserved first and last residue.

CDR3 protein	J gene	V gene
CASPKTGSAGELFF	TRBJ2-2	TRBV18
CASSLKGQRNYGYTF	TRBJ1-2	TRBV7-9
CASSLTLTGMAGNTIYF	TRBJ1-3	TRBV5-8
CASSLASRGGETQYF	TRBJ2-5	TRBV7-2
CASSEQGWETQYF	TRBJ2-5	TRBV7-9
CASSPSSGTDTQYF	TRBJ2-3	TRBV5-1
CATSESGTADTDTQYF	TRBJ2-3	TRBV24-1
CASSLQGSNIQYF	TRBJ2-4	TRBV7-2
CSAPQGDYGYTF	TRBJ1-2	TRBV29-1
CASSQERTSGETQYF	TRBJ2-5	TRBV4-3
CRGRYRLGVEAKNIQYF	TRBJ2-4	TRBV29-1
CSVATASSTDTQYF	TRBJ2-3	TRBV29-1
CASSRRGDYGYTF	TRBJ1-2	TRBV7-2
CASSYEGASYNEQFF	TRBJ2-1	TRBV6-6
CASIWTDSNQPQHF	TRBJ1-5	TRBV7-9
CASSFEGGSVSPLHF	TRBJ1-6	TRBV28
CASSFGTEGRYTF	TRBJ1-2	TRBV27
CASSYSIKPGESSYNEQFF	TRBJ2-1	TRBV6-6
CSARSGQGDSDEQFF	TRBJ2-1	TRBV29-1
CAISESWRMQFF	TRBJ2-1	TRBV10-3
CASSVAPSGGSDTQYF	TRBJ2-3	TRBV9
CASSGTGGGYDQPQHF	TRBJ1-5	TRBV2
CSAYLAGVTQYF	TRBJ2-5	TRBV20-1
CASSYSRLAATDTQYF	TRBJ2-3	TRBV6-5
CASSLVGGLGNTEAFF	TRBJ1-1	TRBV7-2
CASKGTGGSPLHF	TRBJ1-6	TRBV2
CASSGGYQPQHF	TRBJ1-5	TRBV6-2/TRBV6-3
CASSQANSYNSPLHF	TRBJ1-6	TRBV4-1
CASSRSGTGAGYTF	TRBJ1-2	TRBV7-9
CSASRGGGNTIYF	TRBJ1-3	TRBV20-1
CASTPTLQETQYF	TRBJ2-5	TRBV5-5
CSGGTGGPQPQHF	TRBJ1-5	TRBV20-1
CASSPEAGGRGYTF	TRBJ1-2	TRBV7-2
CATSERVAGGNYGYTF	TRBJ1-2	TRBV24-1
CATRQGPTGELFF	TRBJ2-2	TRBV10-1
CASSYSPGPLEKLFF	TRBJ1-4	TRBV6-2/TRBV6-3
CASSETGNYGYTF	TRBJ1-2	TRBV10-2
CATSPRVTPRNEQFF	TRBJ2-1	TRBV24-1
CASSYSTNYNEQFF	TRBJ2-1	TRBV6-6
CSARGRGLAGQGTDTQYF	TRBJ2-3	TRBV20-1
CASSQERGLTDTQYF	TRBJ2-3	TRBV4-2
CASSLSLAIGHTGELFF	TRBJ2-2	TRBV7-3
CASISVSGEETQYF	TRBJ2-5	TRBV2
CSALEIEQFF	TRBJ2-1	TRBV20-1
CASSLADRRSPLHF	TRBJ1-6	TRBV7-9
CASRRTGTLSETQYF	TRBJ2-5	TRBV27
CASSTLAGGPNTGELFF	TRBJ2-2	TRBV7-3
CASSRVGEGTDTQYF	TRBJ2-3	TRBV21-1
CASRMSTDTQYF	TRBJ2-3	TRBV6-2/TRBV6-3
CASSQDRAYGYTF	TRBJ1-2	TRBV7-2
CASSLVGQVNTEAFF	TRBJ1-1	TRBV5-1
CASSLTASRVSYNEQFF	TRBJ2-1	TRBV7-3
CSVTGVEETQYF	TRBJ2-5	TRBV29-1
CAITTGYNEQFF	TRBJ2-1	TRBV10-3